This T cell receptor beta chain was obtained from a study of monozygotic twins with inflammatory bowel disease. After re-calling the 5' RACE reads, TCRdb lists one entry per CDR3 protein, DNA absent. This listing includes 330,000 or so distinct CDR3 sequences. The germline V gene has CDR1 SEHNR and CDR2 FQNEAQ (reference sequence). The CDR3 consists of 15 residues. The sample comprised blood. The sequence was obtained from a human donor with ulcerative colitis or Crohn's disease, or a healthy co-twin of an affected twin (not recorded which). The chain has TRBV7-9 and TRBJ2-5; the TCRdb call, TRBD2, lacks DNA for checking. The CDR3 reads CASSFSRQTQETQYF.